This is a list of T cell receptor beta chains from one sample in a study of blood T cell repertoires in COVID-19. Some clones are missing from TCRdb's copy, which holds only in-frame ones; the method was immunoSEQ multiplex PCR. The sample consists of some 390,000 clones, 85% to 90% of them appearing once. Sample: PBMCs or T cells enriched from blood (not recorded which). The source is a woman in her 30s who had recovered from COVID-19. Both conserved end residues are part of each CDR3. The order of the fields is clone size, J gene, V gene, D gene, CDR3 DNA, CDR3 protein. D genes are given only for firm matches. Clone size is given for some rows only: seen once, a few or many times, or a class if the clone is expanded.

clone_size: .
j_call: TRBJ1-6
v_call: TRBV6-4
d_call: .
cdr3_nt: TGTGCCAGCAGTGCAGGCCCGGCGGGGGCGAATAATTCACCCCTCCACTTT
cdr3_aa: CASSAGPAGANNSPLHF

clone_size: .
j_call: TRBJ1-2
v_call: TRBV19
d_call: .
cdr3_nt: TGTGCCAGTAGTATAGATTCACTCCGTCGGGTCTCTAACTATGGCTACACCTTC
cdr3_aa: CASSIDSLRRVSNYGYTF

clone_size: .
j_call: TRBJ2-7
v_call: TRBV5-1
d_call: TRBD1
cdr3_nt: TGCGCCAGCAGCCCGGACAGGGGACGCTACGAGCAGTACTTC
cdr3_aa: CASSPDRGRYEQYF

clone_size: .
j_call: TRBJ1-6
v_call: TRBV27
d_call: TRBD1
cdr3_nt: TGTGCCAGCGGCCGGGACAGGGGAAATTCACCCCTCCACTTT
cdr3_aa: CASGRDRGNSPLHF

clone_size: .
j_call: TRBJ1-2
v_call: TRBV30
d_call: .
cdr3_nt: TGTGCCTGGAGTGTACTCTATGGCTACACCTTC
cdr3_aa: CAWSVLYGYTF

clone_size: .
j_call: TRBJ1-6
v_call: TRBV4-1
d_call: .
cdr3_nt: TGCGCCAGCAGCCAAGTTGCGGGGGATTCACCCCTCCACTTT
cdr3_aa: CASSQVAGDSPLHF

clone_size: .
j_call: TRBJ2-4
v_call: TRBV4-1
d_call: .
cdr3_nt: TGCGCCAGCAGCCTGGGGCTCCTAGCCAAAAACATTCAGTACTTC
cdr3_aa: CASSLGLLAKNIQYF

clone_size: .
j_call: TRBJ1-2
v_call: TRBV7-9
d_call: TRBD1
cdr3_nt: TGTGCCAGCAGCTTAACAGGGGACTATGGCTACACCTTC
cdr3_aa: CASSLTGDYGYTF

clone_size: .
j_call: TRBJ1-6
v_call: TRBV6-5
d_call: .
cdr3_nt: TGTGCCAGCCTCCCAGGCAGAAATTCACCCCTCCACTTT
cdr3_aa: CASLPGRNSPLHF

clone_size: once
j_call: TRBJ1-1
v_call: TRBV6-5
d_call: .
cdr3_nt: TGTGCCAGCAGTCCGGGGATGAACACTGAAGCTTTCTTT
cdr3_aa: CASSPGMNTEAFF

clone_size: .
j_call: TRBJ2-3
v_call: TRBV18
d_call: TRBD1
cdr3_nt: TGTGCCAGCTCACAGTTTACAGGGGGCGCAGATACGCAGTATTTT
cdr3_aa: CASSQFTGGADTQYF

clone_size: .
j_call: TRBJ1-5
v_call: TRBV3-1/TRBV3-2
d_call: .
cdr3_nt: TGTGCCAGCAGCCAAGGGAGTTATCAGCCCCAGCATTTT
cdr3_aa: CASSQGSYQPQHF

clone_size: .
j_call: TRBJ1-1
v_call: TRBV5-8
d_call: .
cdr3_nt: TGTGCCAGCAGCTTGGCAGGTACCAACACTGAAGCTTTCTTT
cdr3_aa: CASSLAGTNTEAFF

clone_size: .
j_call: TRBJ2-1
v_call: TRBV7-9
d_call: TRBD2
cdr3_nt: TGTGCCAGCAGCTTAGGGTTGGGCGGGGGTTCACTCAATGAGCAGTTCTTC
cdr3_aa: CASSLGLGGGSLNEQFF

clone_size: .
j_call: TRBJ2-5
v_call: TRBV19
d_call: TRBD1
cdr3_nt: TGTGCCAGTAGTAGGGGTGGACAGGGGGGCGAGACCCAGTACTTC
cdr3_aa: CASSRGGQGGETQYF

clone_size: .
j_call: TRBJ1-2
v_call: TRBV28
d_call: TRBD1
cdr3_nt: TGTGCCAGCAGAGTGGCAGGGGGCGGTCTCTATGGCTACACCTTC
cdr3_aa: CASRVAGGGLYGYTF

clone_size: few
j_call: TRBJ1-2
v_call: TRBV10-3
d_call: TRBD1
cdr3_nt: TGTGCCATCTCCCGGGACAGCGACGGGGGCTACACCTTC
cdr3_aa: CAISRDSDGGYTF

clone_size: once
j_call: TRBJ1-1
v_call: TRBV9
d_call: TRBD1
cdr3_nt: TGTGCCAGCAGCGTGGGACAGCACACTGAAGCTTTCTTT
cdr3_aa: CASSVGQHTEAFF

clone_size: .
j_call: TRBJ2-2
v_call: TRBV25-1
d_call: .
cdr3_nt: TGTGCCAGCAGTGCAGGGATGAGCACCGGGGAGCTGTTTTTT
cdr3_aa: CASSAGMSTGELFF

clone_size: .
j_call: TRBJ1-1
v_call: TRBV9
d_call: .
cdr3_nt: TGTGCCAGCAGCGTACAGGCGGGGAACACTGAAGCTTTCTTT
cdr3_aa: CASSVQAGNTEAFF

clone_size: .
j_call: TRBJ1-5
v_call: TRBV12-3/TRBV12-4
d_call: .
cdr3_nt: TGTGCCAGCAGTTTGTACAACAATCAGCCCCAGCATTTT
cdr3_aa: CASSLYNNQPQHF

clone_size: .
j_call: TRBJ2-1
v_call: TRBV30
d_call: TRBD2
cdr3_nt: TGTGCCTGGAGTGTAGGGCTAGCGGGGCATGAGCAGTTCTTC
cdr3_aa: CAWSVGLAGHEQFF

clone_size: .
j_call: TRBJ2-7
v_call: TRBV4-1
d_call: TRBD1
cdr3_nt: TGCGCCAGCAGCCAATTGGGACAGGGGGCCAAGGAGCAGTACTTC
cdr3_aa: CASSQLGQGAKEQYF

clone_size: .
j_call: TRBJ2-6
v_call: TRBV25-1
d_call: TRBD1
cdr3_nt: TGTGCCAGCAGCGAAACAGGGGGAACCATCTCTGGGGCCAACGTCCTGACTTTC
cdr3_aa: CASSETGGTISGANVLTF

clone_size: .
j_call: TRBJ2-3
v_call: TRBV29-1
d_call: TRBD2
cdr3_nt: TGCAGCGTCCCGACTAGCGGGGGGACCACAGATACGCAGTATTTT
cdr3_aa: CSVPTSGGTTDTQYF

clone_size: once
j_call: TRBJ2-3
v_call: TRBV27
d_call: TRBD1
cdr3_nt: TGTGCCAGCAGTTTTGCTGCCGGGACAGGGGGGCGCACAGATACGCAGTATTTT
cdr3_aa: CASSFAAGTGGRTDTQYF

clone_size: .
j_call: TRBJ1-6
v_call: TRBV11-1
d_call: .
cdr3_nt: TGTGCCAGCAGCTTCCGTCTCAGCGAGAATTCACCCCTCCACTTT
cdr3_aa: CASSFRLSENSPLHF

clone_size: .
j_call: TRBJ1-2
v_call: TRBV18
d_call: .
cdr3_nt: TGTGCCAGCTCACCGAGCGGGCCCGGTGGCTACACCTTC
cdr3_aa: CASSPSGPGGYTF

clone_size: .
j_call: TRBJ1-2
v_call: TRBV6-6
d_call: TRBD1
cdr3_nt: TGTGCCAGCAGAGAGACAGGGTCTAATGGCTACACCTTC
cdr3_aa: CASRETGSNGYTF

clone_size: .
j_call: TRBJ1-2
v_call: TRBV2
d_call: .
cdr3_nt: TGTGCCAGCAGTGAGCTGACAACTCCGTATGGCTACACCTTC
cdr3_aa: CASSELTTPYGYTF

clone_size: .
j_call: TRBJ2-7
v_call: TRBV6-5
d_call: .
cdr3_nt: TGTGCCAGCAGTCGCGGACTGGGCTCCTACGAGCAGTACTTC
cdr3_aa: CASSRGLGSYEQYF

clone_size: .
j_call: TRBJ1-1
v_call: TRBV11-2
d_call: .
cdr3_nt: TGTGCCAGCAGCCATCTCGTCCGTACAAAGAACACTGAAGCTTTCTTT
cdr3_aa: CASSHLVRTKNTEAFF

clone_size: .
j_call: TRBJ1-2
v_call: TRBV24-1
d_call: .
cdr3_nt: TGTGCCACCAGTGACCCAAGTAGCTATGGCTACACCTTC
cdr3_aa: CATSDPSSYGYTF

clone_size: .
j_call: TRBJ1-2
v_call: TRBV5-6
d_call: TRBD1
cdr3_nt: TGTGCCAGCAGTGAGACAGGGCTCCCTAACTATGGCTACACCTTC
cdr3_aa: CASSETGLPNYGYTF

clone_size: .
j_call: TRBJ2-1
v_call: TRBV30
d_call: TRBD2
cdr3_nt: TGTGCCTGGAGTAGGGGGACTAGCGGATTTAATGAGCAGTTCTTC
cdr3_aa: CAWSRGTSGFNEQFF

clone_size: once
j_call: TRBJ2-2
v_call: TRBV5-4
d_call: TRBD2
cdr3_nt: TGTGCCAGCAGCTTTCTCGGGAGGATCACCGGGGAGCTGTTTTTT
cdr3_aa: CASSFLGRITGELFF

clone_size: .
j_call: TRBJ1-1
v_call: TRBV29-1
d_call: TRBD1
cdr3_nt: TGCAGCGTTGGACAGGGGGACACTGAAGCTTTCTTT
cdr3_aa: CSVGQGDTEAFF

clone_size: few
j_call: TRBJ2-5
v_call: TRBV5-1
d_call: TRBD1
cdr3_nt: TGCGCCAGCAGCCGGAACAGGGGCGATCAAGAGACCCAGTACTTC
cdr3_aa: CASSRNRGDQETQYF

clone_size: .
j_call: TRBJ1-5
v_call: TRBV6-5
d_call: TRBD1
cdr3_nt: TGTGCCAGCAGTCGGACAGGGAGTCAGCCCCAGCATTTT
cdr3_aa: CASSRTGSQPQHF

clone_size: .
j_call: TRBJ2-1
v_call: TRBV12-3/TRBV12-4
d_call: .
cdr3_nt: TGTGCCAGCAGGCCGGGGGACTACAATGAGCAGTTCTTC
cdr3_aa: CASRPGDYNEQFF

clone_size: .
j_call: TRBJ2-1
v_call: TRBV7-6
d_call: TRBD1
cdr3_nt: TGTGCCAGCAGCTCCCGACAGGGAAGCTCCTACAATGAGCAGTTCTTC
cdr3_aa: CASSSRQGSSYNEQFF